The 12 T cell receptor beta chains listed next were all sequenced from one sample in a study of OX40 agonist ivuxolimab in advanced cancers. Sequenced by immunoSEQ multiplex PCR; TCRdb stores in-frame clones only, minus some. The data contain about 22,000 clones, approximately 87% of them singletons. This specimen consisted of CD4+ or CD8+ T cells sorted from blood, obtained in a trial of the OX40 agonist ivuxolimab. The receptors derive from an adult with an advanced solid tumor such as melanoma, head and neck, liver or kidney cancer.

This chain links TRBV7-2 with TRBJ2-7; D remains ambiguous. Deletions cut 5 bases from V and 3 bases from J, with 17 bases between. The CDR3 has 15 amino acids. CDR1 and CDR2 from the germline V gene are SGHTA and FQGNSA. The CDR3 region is CASSPLTSLFYEQYF. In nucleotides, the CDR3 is TGTGCCAGCAGCCCGCTTACGTCCCTCTTCTACGAGCAGTACTTC.

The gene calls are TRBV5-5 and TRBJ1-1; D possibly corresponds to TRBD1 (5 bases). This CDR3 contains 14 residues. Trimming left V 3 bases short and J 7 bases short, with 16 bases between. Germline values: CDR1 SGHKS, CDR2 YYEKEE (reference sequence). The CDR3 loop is CASSSGAVGGEAFF. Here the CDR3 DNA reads TGTGCCAGCAGCTCCGGTGCGGTCGGGGGTGAAGCTTTCTTT.

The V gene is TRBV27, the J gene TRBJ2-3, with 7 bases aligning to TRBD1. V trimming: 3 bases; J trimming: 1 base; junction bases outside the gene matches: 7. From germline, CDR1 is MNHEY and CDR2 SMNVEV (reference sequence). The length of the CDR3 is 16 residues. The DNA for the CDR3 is TGTGCCAGCAGTTTGGTTCCGGGACAGCGCACAGATACGCAGTATTTT. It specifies CASSLVPGQRTDTQYF.

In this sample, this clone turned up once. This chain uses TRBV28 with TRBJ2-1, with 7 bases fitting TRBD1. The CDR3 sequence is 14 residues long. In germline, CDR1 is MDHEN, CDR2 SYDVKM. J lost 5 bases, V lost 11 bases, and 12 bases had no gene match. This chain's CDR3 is CAGQDSRINNEQFF. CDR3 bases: TGTGCCGGACAGGACAGCCGCATAAACAATGAGCAGTTCTTC.

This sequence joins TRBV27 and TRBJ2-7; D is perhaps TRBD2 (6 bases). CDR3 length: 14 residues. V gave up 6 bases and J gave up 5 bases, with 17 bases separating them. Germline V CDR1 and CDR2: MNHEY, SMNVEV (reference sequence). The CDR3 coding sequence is TGTGCCAGCAGACTCCCCGGGGGAATCAACGAGCAGTACTTC. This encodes CASRLPGGINEQYF.

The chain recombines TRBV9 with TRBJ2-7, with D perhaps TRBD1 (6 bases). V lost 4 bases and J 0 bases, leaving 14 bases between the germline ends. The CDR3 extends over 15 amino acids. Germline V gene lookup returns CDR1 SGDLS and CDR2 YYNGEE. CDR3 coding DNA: TGTGCCAGCAGCCCCCGGGACACCATCTCCTACGAGCAGTACTTC. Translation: CASSPRDTISYEQYF. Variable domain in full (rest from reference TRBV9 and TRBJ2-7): DSGVTQTPKHLITATGQRVTLRCSPRSGDLSVYWYQQSLDQGLQFLIQYYNGEERAKGNILERFSAQQFPDLHSELNLSSLELGDSALYFCASSPRDTISYEQYFGPGTRLTVT.

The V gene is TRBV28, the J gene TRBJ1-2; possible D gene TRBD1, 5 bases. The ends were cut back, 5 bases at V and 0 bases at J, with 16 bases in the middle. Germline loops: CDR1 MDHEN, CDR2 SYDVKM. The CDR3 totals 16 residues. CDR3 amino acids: CASSTIHGTANYGYTF. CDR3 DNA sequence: TGTGCCAGCAGTACCATACACGGGACGGCTAACTATGGCTACACCTTC.

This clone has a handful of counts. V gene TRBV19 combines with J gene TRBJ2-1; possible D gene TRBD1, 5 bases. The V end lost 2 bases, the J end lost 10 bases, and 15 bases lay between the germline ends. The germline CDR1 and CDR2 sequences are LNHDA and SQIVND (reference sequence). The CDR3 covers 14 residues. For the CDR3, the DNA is TGTGCCAGTAGTATAACAGACAGCCCTACGGAGCAGTTCTTC. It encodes CASSITDSPTEQFF.

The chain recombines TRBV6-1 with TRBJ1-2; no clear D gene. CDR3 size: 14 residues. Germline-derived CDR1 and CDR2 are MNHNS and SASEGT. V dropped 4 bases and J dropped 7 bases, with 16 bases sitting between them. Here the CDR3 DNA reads TGTGCCAGCAGTGGGACCTCATGGCGCCTTGGCTACACCTTC. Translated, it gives CASSGTSWRLGYTF.

CDR3 DNA: TGTGCCAGCAGCCGTCAGGGGGAGAGCACCGGGGAGCTGTTTTTT. Its protein product is CASSRQGESTGELFF. This chain links TRBV27 with TRBJ2-2; TRBD1 matches 7 bases. V trimming: 6 bases; J trimming: 4 bases; junction bases outside the gene matches: 8. The CDR3 is 15 residues long. Per the germline V gene, CDR1 is MNHEY and CDR2 is SMNVEV (reference sequence).

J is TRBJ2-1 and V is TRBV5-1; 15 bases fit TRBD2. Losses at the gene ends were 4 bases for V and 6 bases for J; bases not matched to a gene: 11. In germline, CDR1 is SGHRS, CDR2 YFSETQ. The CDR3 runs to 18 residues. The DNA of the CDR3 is TGCGCCAGCAGCATCGGACTAGCGGGAGGGTCAGGGGGCAATGAGCAGTTCTTC. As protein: CASSIGLAGGSGGNEQFF. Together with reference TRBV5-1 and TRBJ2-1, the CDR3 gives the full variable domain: KAGVTQTPRYLIKTRGQQVTLSCSPISGHRSVSWYQQTPGQGLQFLFEYFSETQRNKGNFPGRFSGRQFSNSRSEMNVSTLELGDSALYLCASSIGLAGGSGGNEQFFGPGTRLTVL.

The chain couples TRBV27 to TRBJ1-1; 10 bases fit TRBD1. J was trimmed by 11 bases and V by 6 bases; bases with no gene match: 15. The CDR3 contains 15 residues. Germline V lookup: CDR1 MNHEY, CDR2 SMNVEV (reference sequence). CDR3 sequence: CASSTPGTGVGEAFF. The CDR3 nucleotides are TGTGCCAGCAGCACCCCCGGGACAGGGGTAGGCGAGGCTTTCTTT.